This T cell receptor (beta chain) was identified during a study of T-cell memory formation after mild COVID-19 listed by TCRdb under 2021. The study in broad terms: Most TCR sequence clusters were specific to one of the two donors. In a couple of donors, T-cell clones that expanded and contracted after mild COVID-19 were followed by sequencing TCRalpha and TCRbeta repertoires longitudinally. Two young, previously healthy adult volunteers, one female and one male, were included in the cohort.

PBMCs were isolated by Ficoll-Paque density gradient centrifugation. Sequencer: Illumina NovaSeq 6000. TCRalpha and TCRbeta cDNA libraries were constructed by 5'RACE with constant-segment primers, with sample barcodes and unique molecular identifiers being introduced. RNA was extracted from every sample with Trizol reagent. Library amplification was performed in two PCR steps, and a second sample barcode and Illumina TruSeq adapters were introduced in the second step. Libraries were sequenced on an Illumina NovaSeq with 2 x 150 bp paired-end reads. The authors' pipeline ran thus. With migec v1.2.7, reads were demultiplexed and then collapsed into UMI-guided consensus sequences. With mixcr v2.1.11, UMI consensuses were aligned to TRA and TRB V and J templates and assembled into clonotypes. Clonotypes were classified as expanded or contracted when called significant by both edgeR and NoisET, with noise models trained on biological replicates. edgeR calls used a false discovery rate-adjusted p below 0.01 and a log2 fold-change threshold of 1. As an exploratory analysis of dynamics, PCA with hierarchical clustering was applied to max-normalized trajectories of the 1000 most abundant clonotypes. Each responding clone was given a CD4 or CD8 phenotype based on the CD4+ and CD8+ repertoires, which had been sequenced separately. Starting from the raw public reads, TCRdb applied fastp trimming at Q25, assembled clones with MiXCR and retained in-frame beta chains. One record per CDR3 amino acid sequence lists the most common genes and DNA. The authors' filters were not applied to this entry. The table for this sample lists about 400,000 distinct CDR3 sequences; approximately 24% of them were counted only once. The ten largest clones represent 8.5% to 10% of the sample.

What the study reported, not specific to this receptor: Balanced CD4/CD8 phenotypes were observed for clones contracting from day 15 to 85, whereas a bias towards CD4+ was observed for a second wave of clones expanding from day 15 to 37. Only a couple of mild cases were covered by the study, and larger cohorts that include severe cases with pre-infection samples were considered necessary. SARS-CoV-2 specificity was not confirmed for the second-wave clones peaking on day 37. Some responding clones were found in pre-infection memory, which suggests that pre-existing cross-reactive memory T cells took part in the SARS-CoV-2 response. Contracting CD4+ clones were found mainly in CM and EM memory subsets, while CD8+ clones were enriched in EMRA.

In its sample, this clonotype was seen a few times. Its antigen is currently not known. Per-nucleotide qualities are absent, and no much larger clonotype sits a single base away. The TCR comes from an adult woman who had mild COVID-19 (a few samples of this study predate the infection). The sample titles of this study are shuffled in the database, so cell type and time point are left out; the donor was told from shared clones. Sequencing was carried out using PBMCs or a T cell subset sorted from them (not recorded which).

The nucleotides are TGTGCCAGCAGTGGCCCGTGGGCGCCGGATGGCTACACCTTC. Its product reads: CASSGPWAPDGYTF. Recombination joined TRBV12-3 or TRBV12-4 with TRBJ1-2, with the D gene not confidently named. Relative to germline, V is 5 bases shorter and J is 6 bases shorter, with 16 bases between their ends. The CDR3 numbers 14 residues from cysteine through phenylalanine. The entry retains the CDR3 DNA only, 42 bases that are in frame from base 1.